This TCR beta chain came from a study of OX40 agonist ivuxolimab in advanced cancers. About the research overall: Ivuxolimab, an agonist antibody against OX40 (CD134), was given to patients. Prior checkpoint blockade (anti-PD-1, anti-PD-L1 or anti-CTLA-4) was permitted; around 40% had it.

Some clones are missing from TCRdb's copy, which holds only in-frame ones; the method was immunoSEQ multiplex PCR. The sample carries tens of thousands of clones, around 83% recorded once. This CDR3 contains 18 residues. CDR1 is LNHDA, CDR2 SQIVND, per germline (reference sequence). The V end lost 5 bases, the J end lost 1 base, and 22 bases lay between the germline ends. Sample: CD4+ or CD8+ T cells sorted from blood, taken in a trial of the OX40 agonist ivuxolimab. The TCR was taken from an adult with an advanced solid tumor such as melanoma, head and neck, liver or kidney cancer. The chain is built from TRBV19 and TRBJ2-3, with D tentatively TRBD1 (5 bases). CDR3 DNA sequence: TGTGCCAGTAGTGCCCAGACAGTTGCGATTGCGGGCACAGATACGCAGTATTTT. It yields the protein CASSAQTVAIAGTDTQYF.